What follows is one TCR beta chain and its context. What it recognizes is unknown. Assay: immunoSEQ multiplex PCR; the TCRdb copy retains only in-frame clones and omits some. Of 180,000 or so clones listed, roughly nine tenths were seen once; the top ten hold 4.5% to 7.5%. The sample is drawn from a study of Ad26.COV2.S vaccination and SARS-CoV-2 variants. Whole-study findings and limits: While placebo recipients had lower spike-specific TCR breadth, vaccine recipients had more. Researchers reported similar non-spike TCR breadth in vaccine and placebo recipients. Responses of spike-specific T cells (both CD8+ and CD4+) reportedly showed substantial breadth after vaccination.

The CDR3 is made up of 15 amino acids. The germline gives CDR1 SGHVS, CDR2 FQNEAQ. The junction had 15 bases not matched to a gene; V was cut back by 3 bases and J by 16 bases. The source was peripheral blood, collected after recovery from COVID-19. This TCR was recovered from a human donor who had recovered from COVID-19. V gene TRBV7-8 combines with J gene TRBJ1-6, with 7 bases lining up with TRBD1. The CDR3 is CASSFIGTASDGLHF. The DNA of the CDR3 is TGTGCCAGCAGCTTTATCGGGACAGCCTCCGACGGGCTCCACTTT.